These T cell receptor beta chains were read from a single sample in a study of cytomegalovirus exposure and HLA in healthy donors. Clones were sequenced by immunoSEQ multiplex PCR, and TCRdb holds only the in-frame ones, with some missing. This sample yields about 130,000 clones, of which approximately 84% are seen a single time; approximately 4% belongs to the top ten. What was sequenced was PBMCs. The source of these receptors is a man aged 18 to 29 in good health and CMV-seropositive. Each CDR3 is given without its conserved first and last residue.

v_call,j_call,cdr3_aa
TRBV25-1,TRBJ1-2,ASSDRLPPYGYT
TRBV7-2,TRBJ2-7,ASSRTGWYDEQY
TRBV2,TRBJ1-1,ASTLQRGNTEAF
TRBV5-1,TRBJ2-1,ASSFTSGWRRGNEQF
TRBV7-9,TRBJ2-4,ASSLGDRDIQY
TRBV5-1,TRBJ2-5,ASRSLAGGETQY
TRBV19,TRBJ2-2,ASRAGGGRSTGELF
TRBV4-3,TRBJ2-2,ASSQKYRGRSLNRELF
TRBV2,TRBJ1-6,ASSEPGTQNNSPLH
TRBV5-4,TRBJ1-6,ASSLAGAYNSPLH
TRBV27,TRBJ1-4,ASSPGATNEKLF
TRBV28,TRBJ2-5,ASGPYTQETQY
TRBV6-4,TRBJ2-5,ASRTNITSGRLQETQY
TRBV6-1,TRBJ1-1,ASSFRQENTEAF
TRBV5-6,TRBJ2-3,ASSSGLAGDTQY
TRBV7-2,TRBJ2-1,ASSSTGSSYNEQF
TRBV19,TRBJ2-5,ASSLSRTGTETQY
TRBV27,TRBJ1-5,ASSLFGGQSRQPQH
TRBV6-5,TRBJ1-6,ASGRDPSYNSPLH
TRBV10-3,TRBJ2-3,ATRRLAVTDTQY
TRBV5-1,TRBJ2-1,ASSFTDSGGASEQF
TRBV7-2,TRBJ1-5,ASSLQGGGQPQH
TRBV10-3,TRBJ2-2,AISSDVGLAGSGELF
TRBV10-3,TRBJ2-7,AIGEYSGGYEQY
TRBV25-1,TRBJ1-2,ASSDATGGEGYT
TRBV10-3,TRBJ1-4,AISEAGGEKLF
TRBV6-5,TRBJ1-5,ASRPTGINQPQH
TRBV7-2,TRBJ2-7,ASSPSGRGYEQY
TRBV30,TRBJ1-2,AWRSRGDLQGYT
TRBV7-2,TRBJ1-2,ASSLFGTGGEGGYT
TRBV2,TRBJ1-4,ASKSREGTTNEKLF
TRBV7-2,TRBJ2-5,ASSSGTMLETQY
TRBV18,TRBJ2-3,ASSPYRGRADTQY
TRBV5-4,TRBJ2-1,ASRDRVHEQF
TRBV30,TRBJ1-5,AWSVGTGQPQH
TRBV7-9,TRBJ1-4,ASSRLTGDRVDEKLF